This T cell receptor (beta chain) was captured by sequencing in a study of T-cell memory formation after mild COVID-19. Background on the study: Largely donor-specific TCR clusters were found.

TCRdb ran MiXCR on the 5' RACE reads and lists one entry per CDR3 protein. The sample records under 300,000 distinct CDR3 sequences, approximately 8% being singletons. This clonotype was counted a few times. Input material: PBMCs or a T cell subset sorted from them (not recorded which). The sequence was collected from a young man who had mild COVID-19 (a few samples of this study predate the infection). Cell type and time point are not known.

This CDR3 reads CSAREEASKYEQYV. In DNA, the CDR3 is TGCAGTGCTAGAGAGGAAGCTAGTAAATACGAGCAGTACGTC. This sequence joins TRBV20-1 and TRBJ2-7; D is unresolved. CDR3 length: 14 residues. The germline V gene has CDR1 DFQATT and CDR2 SNEGSKA (reference sequence). V dropped 0 bases and J dropped 4 bases, with 13 bases sitting between them.